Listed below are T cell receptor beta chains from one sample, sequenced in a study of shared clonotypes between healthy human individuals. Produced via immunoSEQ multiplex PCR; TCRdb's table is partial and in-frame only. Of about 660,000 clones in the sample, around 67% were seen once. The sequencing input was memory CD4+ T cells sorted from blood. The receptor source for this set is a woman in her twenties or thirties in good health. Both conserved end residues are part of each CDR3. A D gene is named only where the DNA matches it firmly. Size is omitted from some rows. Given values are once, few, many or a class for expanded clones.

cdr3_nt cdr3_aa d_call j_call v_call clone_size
TGTGCTAGTGGGCAGGGTTCCACCGGGGAGCTGTTTTTT CASGQGSTGELFF NA TRBJ2-2 TRBV12-5 NA
TGTGCCAGCAGTGGGACTAGCGGGAGGATTAATGAGCAGTTCTTC CASSGTSGRINEQFF TRBD2 TRBJ2-1 TRBV2 NA
TGTGCCAGCAGCTTAGCGGGAGGGCCTTCCGAGCAGTACTTC CASSLAGGPSEQYF TRBD2 TRBJ2-7 TRBV7-9 NA
TGTGCCAGCAGCTTCGCGGCAGGGGGTAGAGATACGCAGTATTTT CASSFAAGGRDTQYF TRBD1 TRBJ2-3 TRBV7-9 few
TGTGCCAGCAGTTCCACAGGGTCTCAGGGAAACACCATATATTTT CASSSTGSQGNTIYF NA TRBJ1-3 TRBV28 NA
TGCAGCGTTGTATCTCGGGGGCTCGCGGGGGCCGGCAATCAGCCCCAGCATTTT CSVVSRGLAGAGNQPQHF NA TRBJ1-5 TRBV29-1 few
TGTGCCAGCAGTCCTAAAATAGGGAACACTGAAGCTTTCTTT CASSPKIGNTEAFF NA TRBJ1-1 TRBV6-1 NA
TGTGCCAGCAGCGCCCCCAGCGGGAGACACAATGAGCAGTTCTTC CASSAPSGRHNEQFF TRBD2 TRBJ2-1 TRBV6-6 NA
TGTGCCAGCAGCCGACGACCAACTAGCGGGAAGGGATATGAGACCCAGTACTTC CASSRRPTSGKGYETQYF TRBD2 TRBJ2-5 TRBV7-8 NA
TGTGCCAGCTCACCCGGGACAGGGGGAGAGAGCGAGCAGTACTTC CASSPGTGGESEQYF TRBD1 TRBJ2-7 TRBV18 NA
TGTGCCAGCGGCAGCTACGAGCAGTACTTC CASGSYEQYF NA TRBJ2-7 TRBV28 NA
TGTGCCAGCAGCCCGTGGCCGGTGAACGCTGAAGCTTTCTTT CASSPWPVNAEAFF NA TRBJ1-1 TRBV6-6 NA
TGTGCCAGCTCATTCCCCAGCGACAATGAGCAGTTCTTC CASSFPSDNEQFF NA TRBJ2-1 TRBV18 NA
TGTGCCAGCTCAATGGACCAGCAAGAGACCCAGTACTTC CASSMDQQETQYF NA TRBJ2-5 TRBV18 NA
TGCGCCAGCAGCGAGGGACATGGAGGAAACACCATATATTTT CASSEGHGGNTIYF NA TRBJ1-3 TRBV5-1 NA
TGTGCCTGGTCATCCCAGCGGGATGAGCAGTTCTTC CAWSSQRDEQFF NA TRBJ2-1 TRBV30 NA
TGTGCCAGCAGTGTTCGGACGGATAACTATGGCTACACCTTC CASSVRTDNYGYTF NA TRBJ1-2 TRBV2 NA
TGCGCCAGCAGCCCTACAGGGGAGACCCAGTACTTC CASSPTGETQYF NA TRBJ2-5 TRBV5-1 NA
TGTGCCAGCAGTACAGCAGCGGGAGGGGTCAATGAGCAGTTCTTC CASSTAAGGVNEQFF TRBD2 TRBJ2-1 TRBV2 NA
TGTGCCAGCAGGAGGGACTGGGAGACCGGGGAGCTGTTTTTT CASRRDWETGELFF NA TRBJ2-2 TRBV28 NA
TGCGCCAGCAGCTTAGTAGGGTACACTGAAGCTTTCTTT CASSLVGYTEAFF NA TRBJ1-1 TRBV5-1 NA
TGTGCCAGCAGTGAAACAGGGGAAGGGGAGCAGTACTTC CASSETGEGEQYF TRBD1 TRBJ2-7 TRBV28 NA
TGTGCCAGCAGCCTATTCTCCTACAATGAGCAGTTCTTC CASSLFSYNEQFF NA TRBJ2-1 TRBV11-1 NA
TGTGCCAGCAGTGAAGCGCCTGCGGGCAACCGGCGGGAGACCCAGTACTTC CASSEAPAGNRRETQYF NA TRBJ2-5 TRBV6-1 once
TGTGCCAGCAGCAACCGGACTAGCGGGGCACCGCAAGAGACCCAGTACTTC CASSNRTSGAPQETQYF TRBD2 TRBJ2-5 TRBV11-2 NA
TGTGCCAGCAGTGGGCCTAGCGGGAGGGTGGGAACAGATACGCAGTATTTT CASSGPSGRVGTDTQYF TRBD2 TRBJ2-3 TRBV2 NA
TGCGCCAGCAGCTTGGAAGGGGTCGTGGTGGGAGGGGAAGAGCAGTACTTC CASSLEGVVVGGEEQYF TRBD2 TRBJ2-7 TRBV5-1 NA
TGTGCCAGCAGCCGAGGGACCTCCTACGAGCAGTACTTC CASSRGTSYEQYF NA TRBJ2-7 TRBV28 NA
TGTGCCAGTAGTCCGGCAATGTACAATGAGCAGTTCTTC CASSPAMYNEQFF NA TRBJ2-1 TRBV19 many
TGTGCCAGCAGCCAAATGGGGGCTAACACAGATACGCAGTATTTT CASSQMGANTDTQYF NA TRBJ2-3 TRBV4-2 NA
TGTGCCAGTAGTTCACCTAGGGCGGCGGACGGCAATGAGCAGTTCTTC CASSSPRAADGNEQFF NA TRBJ2-1 TRBV19 NA
TGTGCCAGCAGTTACTCGATCACAAGCAATCAGCCCCAGCATTTT CASSYSITSNQPQHF NA TRBJ1-5 TRBV6-5 NA
TGTGCCAGCAATCCACAGCTCCTCATGAACACTGAAGCTTTCTTT CASNPQLLMNTEAFF NA TRBJ1-1 TRBV2 NA
TGCGCCAGCAGCTTTCCTAGCGGAGAAGAGACCCAGTACTTC CASSFPSGEETQYF TRBD2 TRBJ2-5 TRBV5-1 NA
TGCGCCAGCAGCTTAGGACGACAAATAAACACAGATACGCAGTATTTT CASSLGRQINTDTQYF NA TRBJ2-3 TRBV5-1 NA
TGTGCCAGCAGCCCTTTAGACTCTGGAAACACCATATATTTT CASSPLDSGNTIYF NA TRBJ1-3 TRBV7-9 NA
TGCGCCAGCAGCTTAACAGGGACCTACAATGAGCAGTTCTTC CASSLTGTYNEQFF NA TRBJ2-1 TRBV5-1 NA
TGTGCCAGCAGTTACTACGCAGGAGGGTTCGGAAACACCATATATTTT CASSYYAGGFGNTIYF NA TRBJ1-3 TRBV6-5 NA
TGTGCCAGCAGCCAGACTAGCGGGAGCCAAGAGACCCAGTACTTC CASSQTSGSQETQYF TRBD2 TRBJ2-5 TRBV11-3 NA
TGTGCCAGTAGTACCCCCCTAGCGAGACTAACCGGGGAGCTGTTTTTT CASSTPLARLTGELFF NA TRBJ2-2 TRBV19 NA
TGCGCCAGCAGCTTCCAGCAAACGTACCAAGAGACCCAGTACTTC CASSFQQTYQETQYF NA TRBJ2-5 TRBV5-1 NA
TGTGCCAGCAGCGGGAGTAGCCTCCACTTT CASSGSSLHF NA TRBJ1-6 TRBV28 NA